The sequence of this T cell receptor beta chain was determined in a study of cytomegalovirus exposure and HLA in healthy donors. Study-wide background: About 79 million unique TCRs from HLA-typed donors were held in an early data release.

A multiplex PCR was run with 60 Vbeta primers and 13 Jbeta primers. Assay: immunoSEQ multiplex PCR; the TCRdb copy retains only in-frame clones and omits some. The data show tens of thousands of clones, 70% to 85% seen once. Germline CDR1 is SGHNT and CDR2 is YYREEE (reference sequence). The V end was cut by 9 bases, the J end by 1 base, with 21 bases between. The length of the CDR3 is 16 residues. The TCR originated in a man in his fifties or sixties in good health and CMV-seronegative. This sequence joins TRBV5-4 and TRBJ2-3; TRBD1 might be the D (8 bases). Sequencing was carried out using PBMCs. The CDR3 spells CAIATGGAPRTDTQYF. CDR3 nucleotides: TGTGCCATCGCAACAGGGGGGGCCCCTCGCACAGATACGCAGTATTTT.